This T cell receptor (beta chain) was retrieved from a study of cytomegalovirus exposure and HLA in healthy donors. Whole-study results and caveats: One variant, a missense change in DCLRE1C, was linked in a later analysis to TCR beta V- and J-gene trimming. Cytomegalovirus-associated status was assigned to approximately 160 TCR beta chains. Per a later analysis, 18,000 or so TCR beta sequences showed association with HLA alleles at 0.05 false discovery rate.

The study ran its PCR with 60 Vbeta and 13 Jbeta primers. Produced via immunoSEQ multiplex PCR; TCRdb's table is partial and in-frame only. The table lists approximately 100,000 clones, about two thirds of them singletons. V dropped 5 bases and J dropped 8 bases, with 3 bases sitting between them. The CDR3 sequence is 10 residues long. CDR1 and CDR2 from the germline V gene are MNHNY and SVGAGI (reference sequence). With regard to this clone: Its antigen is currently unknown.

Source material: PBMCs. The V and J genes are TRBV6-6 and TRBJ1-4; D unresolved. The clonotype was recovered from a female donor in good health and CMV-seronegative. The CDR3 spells CASSREKLFF. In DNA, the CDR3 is TGTGCCAGCAGTCGGGAAAAACTGTTTTTT.